These 11 T cell receptor beta chains share one sample of origin, sequenced in a study of blood T cell repertoires in COVID-19. Only in-frame clones appear in the TCRdb table, and some are missing; sequencing was by immunoSEQ multiplex PCR. Among approximately 270,000 clones listed, about nine tenths were seen once. The sequencing sample was made of PBMCs or T cells enriched from blood (not recorded which). The source is a woman aged 55-70 years who had recovered from COVID-19.

This clone was detected once. V usage is TRBV9 and J usage is TRBJ2-3, with 8 bases identical to TRBD2. The CDR3 length is 18 residues. V lost 1 base and J lost 2; bases outside the gene matches: 12. Germline V CDR1 and CDR2: SGDLS, YYNGEE. In DNA form, the CDR3 reads TGTGCCAGCAGCGTAAACCCCCAGCGGGAGTTAGCCACAGATACGCAGTATTTT. Encoded protein: CASSVNPQRELATDTQYF.

J is TRBJ1-5 and V is TRBV20-1; D might be TRBD1 (5 bases). Trimming took 3 bases from V and 3 from J, leaving 15 bases between them. The V gene's germline CDR1 is DFQATT and CDR2 SNEGSKA (reference sequence). The CDR3 has 15 residues. As DNA, the CDR3 is TGCAGTGCTAGTTCTCTGGGGCGCCTCAATCAGCCCCAGCATTTT. Translating it yields CSASSLGRLNQPQHF.

This clone was recorded a few times. The sample contains more than one DNA sequence encoding this CDR3. The gene calls are TRBV2 and TRBJ2-3; D is perhaps TRBD1 (6 bases). From germline, CDR1 is SNHLY and CDR2 FYNNEI. V was cut by 6 bases and J by 2 bases, with 15 bases left in between. The CDR3 has 15 amino acids. The CDR3 sequence: CASSGRRGITDTQYF. DNA of the CDR3: TGTGCCAGCAGCGGTCGCAGGGGAATCACAGATACGCAGTATTTT.

This chain uses TRBV6-5 with TRBJ2-7, with 10 positions matching TRBD2. Germline V lookup: CDR1 MNHEY, CDR2 SVGAGI. The V gene end was trimmed by 2 bases and the J gene end by 7 bases; junction bases not matched to a gene: 8. This CDR3 comprises 15 residues. CDR3 sequence: CASSYQGLAMGEQYF. CDR3 sequence (DNA): TGTGCCAGCAGTTACCAGGGACTAGCGATGGGGGAGCAGTACTTC.

V gene TRBV7-5 combines with J gene TRBJ1-2. TRBV7-5 is listed as a pseudogene. The CDR3 extends over 12 amino acids. CDR3 in DNA: TGTGCCAGAAGCTTACGAGGGTTTGGCTACACCTTC. It translates to CARSLRGFGYTF.

The chain joins TRBV2 to TRBJ2-5; D perhaps matches TRBD1 (5 bases). V lost 2 bases, J lost 4 bases, and 14 bases lay in between. Germline CDR1 reads SNHLY; CDR2 reads FYNNEI. There are 15 residues in the CDR3. CDR3 bases: TGTGCCAGCAGTGAAACTCAGGGTGTCCGAGAGACCCAGTACTTC. It specifies CASSETQGVRETQYF.

The rearrangement joins TRBV3-1 (or the pseudogene TRBV3-2) to TRBJ2-1; D remains ambiguous. This CDR3 is built from 14 residues. Germline CDR1 LGHDT, CDR2 YNNKEL (reference sequence). Trimming stripped 6 bases from V and 4 bases from J, with 13 bases between. The CDR3 loop reads CASSLASIYNEQFF. CDR3 in DNA: TGTGCCAGCAGTCTGGCCTCAATTTACAATGAGCAGTTCTTC.

V usage is TRBV7-3 and J usage is TRBJ1-1; D call uncertain. The CDR3 is 13 residues long. Looked up from germline, CDR1 is SGHTA and CDR2 is FQGTGA. V lost 4 bases to trimming and J lost 3 bases, with 9 bases between them. The CDR3 DNA follows: TGTGCCAGCAGCTCCAAACTTTACACTGAAGCTTTCTTT. Protein product: CASSSKLYTEAFF. The variable domain in full, completed from reference TRBV7-3 and TRBJ1-1, reads GAGVSQTPSNKVTEKGKYVELRCDPISGHTALYWYRQSLGQGPEFLIYFQGTGAADDSGLPNDRFFAVRPEGSVSTLKIQRTERGDSAVYLCASSSKLYTEAFFGQGTRLTVV.

This clone was seen more than once but under ten times. The chain links TRBV5-1 to TRBJ1-5, with 7 bases aligning to TRBD1. J gave up 3 bases and V 4 bases, and 7 bases lay outside the gene matches. The germline gives CDR1 SGHRS, CDR2 YFSETQ. The CDR3 has 15 amino acids. CDR3 DNA sequence: TGCGCCAGCAGCCTAGGTGGGACAGACAATCAGCCCCAGCATTTT. This sequence encodes CASSLGGTDNQPQHF.

A single count supports this clone. The V call is TRBV5-1, the J call TRBJ2-5, with 8 nucleotides matching TRBD1. Germline CDR1 and CDR2: SGHRS and YFSETQ. The V segment lost 4 bases and the J segment 4 bases; nucleotides outside the gene matches: 12. The CDR3 contains 16 residues. DNA of the CDR3: TGCGCCAGCAGCGCCGGGACAGGCCTTTCAGGAGAGACCCAGTACTTC. This codes for CASSAGTGLSGETQYF.

The rearrangement uses TRBV5-4 and TRBJ1-2, with TRBD1 matching 7 bases. CDR3 length equals 13 residues. With 4 bases clipped from V and 4 bases from J, the junction kept 4 bases outside the gene matches. Germline loops: CDR1 SGHNT, CDR2 YYREEE (reference sequence). This CDR3 reads CASSTGQSYGYTF. In DNA, the CDR3 is TGTGCCAGCAGCACGGGACAGAGCTATGGCTACACCTTC.